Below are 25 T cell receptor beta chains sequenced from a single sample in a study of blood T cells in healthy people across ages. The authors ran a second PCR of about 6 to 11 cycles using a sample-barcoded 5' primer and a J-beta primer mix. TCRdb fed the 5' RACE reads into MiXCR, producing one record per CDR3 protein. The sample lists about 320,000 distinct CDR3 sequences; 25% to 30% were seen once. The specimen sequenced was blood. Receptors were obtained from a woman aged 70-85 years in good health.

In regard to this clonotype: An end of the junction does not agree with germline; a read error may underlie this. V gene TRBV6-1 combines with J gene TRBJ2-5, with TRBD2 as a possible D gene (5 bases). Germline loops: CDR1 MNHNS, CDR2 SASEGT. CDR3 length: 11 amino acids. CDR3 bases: TGTGCCAGCCTCGCGGGCCTACAGTACTTCTTC. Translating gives CASLAGLQYFF.

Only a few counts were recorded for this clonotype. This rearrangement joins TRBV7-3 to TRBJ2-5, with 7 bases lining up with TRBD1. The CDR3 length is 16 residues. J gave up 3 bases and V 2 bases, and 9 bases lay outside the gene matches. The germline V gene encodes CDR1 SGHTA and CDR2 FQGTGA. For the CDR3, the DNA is TGTGCCAGCAGCTTAGAAAGGACAGGAGAGGAAGAGACCCAGTACTTC. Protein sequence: CASSLERTGEEETQYF.

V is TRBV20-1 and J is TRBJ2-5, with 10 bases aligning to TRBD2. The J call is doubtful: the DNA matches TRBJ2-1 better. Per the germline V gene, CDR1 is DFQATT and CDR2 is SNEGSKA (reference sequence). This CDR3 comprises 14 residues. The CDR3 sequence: CSATLAGVSNEQFF. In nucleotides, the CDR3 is TGCAGTGCAACTCTAGCGGGAGTCAGCAATGAGCAGTTCTTC.

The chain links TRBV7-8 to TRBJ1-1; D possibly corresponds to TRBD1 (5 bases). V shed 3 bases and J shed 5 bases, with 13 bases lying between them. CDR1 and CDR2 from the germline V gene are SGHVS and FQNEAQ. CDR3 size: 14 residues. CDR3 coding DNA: TGTGCCAGCAGCTTCCGCCAGGGAATTACTGAAGCTTTCTTT. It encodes CASSFRQGITEAFF.

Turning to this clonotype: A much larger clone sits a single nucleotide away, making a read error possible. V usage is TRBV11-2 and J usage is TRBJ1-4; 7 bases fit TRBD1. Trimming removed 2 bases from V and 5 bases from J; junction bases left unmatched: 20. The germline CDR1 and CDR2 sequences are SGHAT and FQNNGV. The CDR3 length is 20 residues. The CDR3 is CASSLNRLVVGGQSNEKLFF. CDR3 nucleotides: TGTGCCAGCAGCTTAAATCGTTTGGTCGTCGGGGGACAGTCGAATGAAAAACTGTTTTTT.

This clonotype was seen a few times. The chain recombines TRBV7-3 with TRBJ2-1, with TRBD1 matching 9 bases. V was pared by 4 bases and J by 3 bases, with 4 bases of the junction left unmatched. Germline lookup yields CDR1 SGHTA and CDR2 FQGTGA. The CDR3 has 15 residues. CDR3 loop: CASSSGQGSYNEQFF. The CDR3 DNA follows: TGTGCCAGCAGCTCAGGACAGGGGAGCTACAATGAGCAGTTCTTC.

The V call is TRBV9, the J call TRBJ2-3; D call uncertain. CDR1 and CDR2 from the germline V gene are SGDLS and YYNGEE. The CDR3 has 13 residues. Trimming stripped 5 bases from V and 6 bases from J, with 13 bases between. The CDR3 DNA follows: TGTGCCAGCAGGCCTTCGGGCGTTGATACGCAGTATTTT. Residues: CASRPSGVDTQYF.

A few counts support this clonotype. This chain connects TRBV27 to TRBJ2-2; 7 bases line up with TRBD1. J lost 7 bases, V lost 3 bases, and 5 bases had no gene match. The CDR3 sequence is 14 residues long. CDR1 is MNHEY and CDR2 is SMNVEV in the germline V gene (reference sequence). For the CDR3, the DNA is TGTGCCAGCAGTTTTCGACAGGGTGGCGGGGAGCTGTTTTTT. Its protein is CASSFRQGGGELFF.

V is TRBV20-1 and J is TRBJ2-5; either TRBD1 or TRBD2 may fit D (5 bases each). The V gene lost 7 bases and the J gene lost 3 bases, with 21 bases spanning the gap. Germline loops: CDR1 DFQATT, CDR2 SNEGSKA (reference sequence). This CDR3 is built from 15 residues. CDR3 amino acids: CSVGPWGYEEETQYF. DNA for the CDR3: TGCAGTGTAGGCCCCTGGGGGTACGAAGAAGAGACCCAGTACTTC.

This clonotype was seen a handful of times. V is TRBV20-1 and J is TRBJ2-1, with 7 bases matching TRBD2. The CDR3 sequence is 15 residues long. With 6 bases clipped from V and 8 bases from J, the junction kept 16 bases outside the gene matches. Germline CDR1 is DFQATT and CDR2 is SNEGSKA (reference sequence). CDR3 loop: CSAHPMTGGRDEQFF. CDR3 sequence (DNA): TGCAGTGCCCACCCAATGACGGGAGGCCGGGATGAGCAGTTCTTC.

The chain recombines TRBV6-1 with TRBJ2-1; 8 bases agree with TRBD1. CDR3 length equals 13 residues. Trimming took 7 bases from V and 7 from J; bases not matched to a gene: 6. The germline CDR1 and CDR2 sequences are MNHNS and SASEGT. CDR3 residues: CASKTGVSNEQFF. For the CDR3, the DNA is TGTGCCAGCAAGACAGGGGTTTCAAATGAGCAGTTCTTC.

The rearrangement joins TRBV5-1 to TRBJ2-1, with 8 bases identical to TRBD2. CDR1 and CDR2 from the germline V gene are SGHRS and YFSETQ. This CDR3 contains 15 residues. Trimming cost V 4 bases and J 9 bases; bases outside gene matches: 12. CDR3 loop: CASSNSRTSITEQFF. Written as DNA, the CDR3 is TGCGCCAGCAGCAATTCCAGGACTAGCATAACTGAGCAGTTCTTC.

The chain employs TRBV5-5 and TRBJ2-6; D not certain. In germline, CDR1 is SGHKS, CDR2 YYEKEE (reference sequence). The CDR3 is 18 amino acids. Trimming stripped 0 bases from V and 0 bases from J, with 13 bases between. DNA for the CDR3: TGTGCCAGCAGCTTGGGTTTTGGCTGGCCCTCTGGGGCCAACGTCCTGACTTTC. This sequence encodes CASSLGFGWPSGANVLTF.

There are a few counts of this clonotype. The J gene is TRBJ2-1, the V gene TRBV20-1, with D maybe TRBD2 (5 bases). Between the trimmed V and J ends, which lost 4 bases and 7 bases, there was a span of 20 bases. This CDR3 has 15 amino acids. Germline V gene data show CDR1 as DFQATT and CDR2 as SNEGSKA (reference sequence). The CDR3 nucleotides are TGCAGTGCTACTGACTTAGCGAGTTGGGAGAATGAGCAGTTCTTC. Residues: CSATDLASWENEQFF.

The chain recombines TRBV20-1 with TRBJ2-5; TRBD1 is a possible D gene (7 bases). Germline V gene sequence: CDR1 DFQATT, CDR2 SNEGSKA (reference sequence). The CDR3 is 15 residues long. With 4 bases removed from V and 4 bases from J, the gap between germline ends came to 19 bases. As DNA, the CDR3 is TGCAGTGCTAAGAATAGCGGAGGGGGCCGAGAGACCCAGTACTTC. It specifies CSAKNSGGGRETQYF.

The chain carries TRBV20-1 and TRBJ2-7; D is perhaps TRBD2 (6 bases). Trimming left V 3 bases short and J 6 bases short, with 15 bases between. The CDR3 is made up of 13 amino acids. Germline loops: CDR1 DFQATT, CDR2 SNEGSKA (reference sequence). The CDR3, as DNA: TGCAGTGCTAGGGCGGGACTCCGTCCCGAGCAGTACTTC. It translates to CSARAGLRPEQYF.

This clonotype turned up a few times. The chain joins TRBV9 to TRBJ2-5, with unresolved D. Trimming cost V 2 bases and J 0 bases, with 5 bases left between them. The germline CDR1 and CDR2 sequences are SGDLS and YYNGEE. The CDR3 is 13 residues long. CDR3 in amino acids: CASSVNYQETQYF. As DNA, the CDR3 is TGTGCCAGCAGCGTCAACTACCAAGAGACCCAGTACTTC. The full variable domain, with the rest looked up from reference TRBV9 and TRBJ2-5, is DSGVTQTPKHLITATGQRVTLRCSPRSGDLSVYWYQQSLDQGLQFLIQYYNGEERAKGNILERFSAQQFPDLHSELNLSSLELGDSALYFCASSVNYQETQYFGPGTRLLVL.

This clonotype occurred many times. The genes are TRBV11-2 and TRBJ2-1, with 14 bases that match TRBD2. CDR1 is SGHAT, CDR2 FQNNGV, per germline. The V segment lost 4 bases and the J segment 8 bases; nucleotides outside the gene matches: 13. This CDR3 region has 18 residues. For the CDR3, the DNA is TGTGCCAGCAGCTCCCATGCCGGGACTAGCGGGAGAGGCGATGAGCAGTTCTTC. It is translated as CASSSHAGTSGRGDEQFF.

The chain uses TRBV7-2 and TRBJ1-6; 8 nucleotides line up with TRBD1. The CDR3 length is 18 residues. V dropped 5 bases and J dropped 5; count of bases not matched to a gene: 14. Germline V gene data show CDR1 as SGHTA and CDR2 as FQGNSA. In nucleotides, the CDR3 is TGTGCCAGCAGCCCGCCCTCCGGACAGGGACACGATAATTCACCCCTCCACTTT. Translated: CASSPPSGQGHDNSPLHF. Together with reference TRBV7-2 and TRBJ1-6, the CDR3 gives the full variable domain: GAGVSQSPSNKVTEKGKDVELRCDPISGHTALYWYRQSLGQGLEFLIYFQGNSAPDKSGLPSDRFSAERTGGSVSTLTIQRTQQEDSAVYLCASSPPSGQGHDNSPLHFGNGTRLTVT.

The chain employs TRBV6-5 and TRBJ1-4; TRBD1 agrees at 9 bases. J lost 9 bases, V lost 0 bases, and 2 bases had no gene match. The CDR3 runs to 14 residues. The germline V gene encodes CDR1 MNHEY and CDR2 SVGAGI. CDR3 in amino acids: CASSYSGTGKKLFF. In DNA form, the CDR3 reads TGTGCCAGCAGTTACTCCGGGACAGGGAAAAAACTGTTTTTT.

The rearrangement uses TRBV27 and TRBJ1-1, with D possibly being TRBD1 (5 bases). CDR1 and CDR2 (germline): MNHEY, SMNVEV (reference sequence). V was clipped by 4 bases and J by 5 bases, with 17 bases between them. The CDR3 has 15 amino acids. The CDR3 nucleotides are TGTGCCAGCAGTTCAAGGCAGGGTAGGACGACTGAAGCTTTCTTT. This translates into CASSSRQGRTTEAFF.

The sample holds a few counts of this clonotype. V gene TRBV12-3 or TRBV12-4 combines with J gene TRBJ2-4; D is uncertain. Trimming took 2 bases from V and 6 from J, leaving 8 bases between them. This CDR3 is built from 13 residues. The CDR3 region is CASSLSAGNIQYF. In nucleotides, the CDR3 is TGTGCCAGCAGTTTAAGCGCAGGAAACATTCAGTACTTC.

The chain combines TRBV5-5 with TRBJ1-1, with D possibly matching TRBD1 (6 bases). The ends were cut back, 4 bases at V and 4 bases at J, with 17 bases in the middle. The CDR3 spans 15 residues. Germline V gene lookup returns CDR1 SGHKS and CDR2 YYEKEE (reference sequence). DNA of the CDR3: TGTGCCAGCAGCCCGGGGGCGGCGGGGACCACTGAAGCTTTCTTT. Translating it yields CASSPGAAGTTEAFF. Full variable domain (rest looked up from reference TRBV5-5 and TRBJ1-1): DAGVTQSPTHLIKTRGQQVTLRCSPISGHKSVSWYQQVLGQGPQFIFQYYEKEERGRGNFPDRFSARQFPNYSSELNVNALLLGDSALYLCASSPGAAGTTEAFFGQGTRLTVV.

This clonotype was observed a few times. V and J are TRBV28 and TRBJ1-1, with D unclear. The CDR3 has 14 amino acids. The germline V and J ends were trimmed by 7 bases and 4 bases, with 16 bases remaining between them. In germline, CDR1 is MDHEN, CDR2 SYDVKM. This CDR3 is CASTPDPVGTEAFF. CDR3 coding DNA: TGTGCCAGCACCCCCGACCCCGTGGGCACTGAAGCTTTCTTT.

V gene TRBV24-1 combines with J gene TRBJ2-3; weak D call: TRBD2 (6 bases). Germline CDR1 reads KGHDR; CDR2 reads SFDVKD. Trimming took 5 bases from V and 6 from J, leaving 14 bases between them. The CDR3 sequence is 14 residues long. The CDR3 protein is CATSVPGVGDTQYF. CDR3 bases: TGTGCCACCAGTGTCCCGGGAGTAGGGGATACGCAGTATTTT.